Listed here are 16 T cell receptor beta chains from one sample, sequenced in a study of blood T cell repertoires in COVID-19. Assay used: immunoSEQ multiplex PCR; TCRdb lists only in-frame clones, some missing. The repertoire holds about 370,000 clones, about 90% seen once, with 3% in the top ten. Material: peripheral blood. These receptors were taken from a woman aged 25 to 39 with COVID-19, enrolled during active disease.

The genes are TRBV28 and TRBJ2-1, with a possible D match to TRBD2 (6 bases). The germline V and J ends were trimmed by 5 bases and 2 bases, with 16 bases remaining between them. CDR3 length: 16 amino acids. Germline values: CDR1 MDHEN, CDR2 SYDVKM. The DNA for the CDR3 is TGTGCCAGCAGTCTACGGGGCGGGAAAGCCTACAATGAGCAGTTCTTC. Protein: CASSLRGGKAYNEQFF.

The CDR3 DNA is TGCGCCAGCAGCCACGGTGACAGGGACGAAAAACTGTTTTTT. Its translation is CASSHGDRDEKLFF. The chain has TRBV4-3 and TRBJ1-4, with TRBD1 matching 7 bases. The CDR3 totals 14 residues. CDR1 LGHNA and CDR2 YSLEER come from the germline V gene. V trimming: 3 bases; J trimming: 8 bases; junction bases outside the gene matches: 6.

This chain uses TRBV11-2 with TRBJ1-2; D not certain. The CDR3 spans 15 residues. Germline V CDR1 and CDR2: SGHAT, FQNNGV. V dropped 1 base and J dropped 0 bases, with 9 bases sitting between them. Written as DNA, the CDR3 is TGTGCCAGCAGCTTAGTCCCGGGGACTAACTATGGCTACACCTTC. Residues: CASSLVPGTNYGYTF.

V is TRBV7-6 and J is TRBJ2-1; 10 bases are shared with TRBD2. Trimming removed 5 bases from V and 6 bases from J; junction bases left unmatched: 16. The CDR3 spans 18 residues. CDR1 and CDR2 from the germline V gene are SGHVS and FNYEAQ. The CDR3 DNA is TGTGCCAGCAGCGCCCGGTTGATAGCGGGAGGTCGAGGCAATGAGCAGTTCTTC. It translates to CASSARLIAGGRGNEQFF.

The genes are TRBV6-5 and TRBJ1-5, with D possibly matching TRBD1 (5 bases). The CDR3 is made up of 14 amino acids. V shed 5 bases and J shed 4 bases, with 12 bases lying between them. CDR1 and CDR2 (germline): MNHEY, SVGAGI. CDR3 nucleotide sequence: TGTGCCAGCAGTACGGGGGGAACTAATCAGCCCCAGCATTTT. Translating gives CASSTGGTNQPQHF.

The J gene is TRBJ1-6, the V gene TRBV2; a possible D gene is TRBD1 (6 bases). The CDR3 is 15 residues long. CDR1 and CDR2 from the germline V gene are SNHLY and FYNNEI. Trimming took off 6 bases at V and 9 bases at J, with 18 bases between the two ends. This chain's CDR3 is CASRSGGRVGSPLHF. The CDR3 coding sequence is TGTGCCAGCAGGAGTGGGGGCAGGGTCGGTTCACCCCTCCACTTT. Drawing the rest from reference TRBV2 and TRBJ1-6, the complete variable domain is EPEVTQTPSHQVTQMGQEVILRCVPISNHLYFYWYRQILGQKVEFLVSFYNNEISEKSEIFDDQFSVERPDGSNFTLKIRSTKLEDSAMYFCASRSGGRVGSPLHFGNGTRLTVT.

The V call is TRBV5-5, the J call TRBJ2-1; unclear D gene. CDR1 is SGHKS and CDR2 is YYEKEE in the germline V gene (reference sequence). V was trimmed by 0 bases and J by 1 base, leaving 8 bases between them. CDR3 length: 15 amino acids. The CDR3 is CASSLESPSYNEQFF. CDR3 coding DNA: TGTGCCAGCAGCTTGGAATCTCCGTCCTACAATGAGCAGTTCTTC.

Details on this clone: At one end the junction does not follow the germline gene, possibly because of a read error. J is TRBJ2-7 and V is TRBV28, with D possibly being TRBD2 (6 bases). The CDR3 runs to 12 residues. CDR1 and CDR2 from the germline V gene are MDHEN and SYDVKM. CDR3 coding DNA: TGTGCCAGCAGTTTGCGGGGAGGAGCTCTAGGGTTC. Translation: CASSLRGGALGF.

The chain recombines TRBV7-2 with TRBJ2-3, with 12 bases that match TRBD2. The CDR3 covers 19 residues. V lost 4 bases to trimming and J lost 6 bases; unmatched junction nucleotides: 17. Germline V gene data show CDR1 as SGHTA and CDR2 as FQGNSA. CDR3 region: CASSSTPFTSGRIRDTQYF. DNA of the CDR3: TGTGCCAGCAGCTCAACACCCTTCACTAGCGGGAGGATTAGGGATACGCAGTATTTT.

This clone was detected many times. The J gene is TRBJ2-7, the V gene TRBV7-8; possible D gene TRBD2, 7 bases. V lost 2 bases and J lost 2, with 16 bases in between. CDR1 is SGHVS, CDR2 FQNEAQ, per germline. The CDR3 is 16 amino acids. The CDR3 region is CASSLIRGEGAYEQYF. DNA for the CDR3: TGTGCCAGCAGCTTAATAAGGGGGGAGGGAGCCTACGAGCAGTACTTC.

This sequence joins TRBV4-1 and TRBJ2-3, with 8 bases aligning to TRBD2. Germline values: CDR1 MGHRA, CDR2 YSYEKL. The length of the CDR3 is 15 residues. J lost 6 bases, V lost 2 bases, and 7 bases had no gene match. The CDR3 DNA follows: TGCGCCAGCAGCCAATTGGGCGGGAGGAAGGATACGCAGTATTTT. As protein: CASSQLGGRKDTQYF.

The chain employs TRBV11-3 and TRBJ2-2; maybe TRBD1 (6 bases). V was shortened by 5 bases and J by 4 bases, with 11 bases between the two germline ends. This CDR3 has 14 amino acids. Looked up from germline, CDR1 is SGHNT and CDR2 is YENEEA. CDR3 DNA: TGTGCCAGCAGCCAGGGGTCTGGCACCGGGGAGCTGTTTTTT. It codes for CASSQGSGTGELFF.

The rearrangement links TRBV6-5 to TRBJ1-1; D gene uncertain. CDR3 length equals 13 residues. Trimming shortened V by 0 bases and J by 6 bases, and 8 bases separated the two germline ends. CDR1 is MNHEY, CDR2 SVGAGI, per germline. The DNA for the CDR3 is TGTGCCAGCAGTTACTCGACAACCTCTGAAGCTTTCTTT. This translates into CASSYSTTSEAFF.

The chain has TRBV6-6 and TRBJ2-4; perhaps TRBD2 as D (6 bases). The CDR3 consists of 16 residues. The germline V gene has CDR1 MNHNY and CDR2 SVGAGI (reference sequence). V was cut by 6 bases and J by 0 bases, with 15 bases left in between. The CDR3: CASRAAGGIAKNIQYF. The CDR3 coding sequence is TGTGCCAGCAGGGCCGCGGGCGGGATAGCCAAAAACATTCAGTACTTC.

V gene TRBV27 combines with J gene TRBJ1-2; 10 bases align to TRBD1. The junction had 10 bases not matched to a gene; V was cut back by 5 bases and J by 4 bases. The CDR3 covers 16 residues. CDR1 is MNHEY and CDR2 is SMNVEV in the germline V gene (reference sequence). The chain's CDR3 is CASSPWVGQGGYGYTF. CDR3 DNA sequence: TGTGCCAGCAGTCCTTGGGTTGGACAGGGGGGCTATGGCTACACCTTC.

The chain links TRBV7-9 to TRBJ1-2; no reliable D call. The CDR3 totals 15 residues. Trimming took 0 bases from V and 1 from J, leaving 9 bases between them. The germline gives CDR1 SEHNR, CDR2 FQNEAQ (reference sequence). The CDR3 bases are TGTGCCAGCAGCTTAGCGCTTGGAGGTAACTATGGCTACACCTTC. Translation: CASSLALGGNYGYTF.